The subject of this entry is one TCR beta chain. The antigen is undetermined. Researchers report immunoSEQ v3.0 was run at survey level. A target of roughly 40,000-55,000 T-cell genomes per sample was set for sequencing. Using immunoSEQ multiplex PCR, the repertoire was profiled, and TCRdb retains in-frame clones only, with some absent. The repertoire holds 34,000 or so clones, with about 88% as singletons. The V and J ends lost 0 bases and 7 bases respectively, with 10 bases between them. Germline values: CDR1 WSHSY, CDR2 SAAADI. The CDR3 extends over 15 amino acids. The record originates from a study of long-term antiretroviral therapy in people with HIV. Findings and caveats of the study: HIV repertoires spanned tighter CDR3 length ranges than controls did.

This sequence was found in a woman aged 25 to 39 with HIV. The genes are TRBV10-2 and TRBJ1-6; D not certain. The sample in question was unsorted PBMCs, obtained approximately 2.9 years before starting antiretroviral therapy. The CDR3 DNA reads TGCGCCAGCAGTGAGTCATTCAGCGGGAATTCACCCCTCCACTTT. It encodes CASSESFSGNSPLHF.